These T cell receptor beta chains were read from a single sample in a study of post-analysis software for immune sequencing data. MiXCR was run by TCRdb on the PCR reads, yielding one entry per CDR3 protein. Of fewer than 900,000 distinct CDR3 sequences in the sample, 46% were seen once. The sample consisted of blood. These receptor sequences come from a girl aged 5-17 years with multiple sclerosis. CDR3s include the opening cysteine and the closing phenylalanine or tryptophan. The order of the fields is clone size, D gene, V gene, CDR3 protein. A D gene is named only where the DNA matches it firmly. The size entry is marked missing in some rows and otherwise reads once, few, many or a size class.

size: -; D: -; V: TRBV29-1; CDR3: CSVGWGRVNTEAFF
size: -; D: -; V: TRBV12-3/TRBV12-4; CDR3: CASSSDVGIAYGYTF
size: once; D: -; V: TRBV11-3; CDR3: CASSLVLGGNTEAFF
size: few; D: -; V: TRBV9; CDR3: CASSVGPQQETQYF
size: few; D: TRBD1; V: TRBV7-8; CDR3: CASSLGQGNTGELFF
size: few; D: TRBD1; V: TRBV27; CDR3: CASSRQGAGEKLFF
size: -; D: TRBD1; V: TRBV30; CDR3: CAWSVQGTHGYTF
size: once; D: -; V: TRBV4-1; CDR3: CASSQEGSSLYEQYF
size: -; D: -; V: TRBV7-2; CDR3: CASNPNAYSSYNEQFF
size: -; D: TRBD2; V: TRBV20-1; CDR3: CSAKGTSGRTDTQYF
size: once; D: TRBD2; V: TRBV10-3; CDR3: CAISVAGGNTGELFF
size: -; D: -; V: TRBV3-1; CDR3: CASSQDGGQGETQYF
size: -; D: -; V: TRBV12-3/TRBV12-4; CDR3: CASSLRAGNQPQHF
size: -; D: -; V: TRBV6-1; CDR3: CASSEGLSQETQYF
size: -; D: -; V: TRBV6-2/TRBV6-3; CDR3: CASMTARNGYTF
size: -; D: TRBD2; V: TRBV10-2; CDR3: CASSEAGGSRYEQYF
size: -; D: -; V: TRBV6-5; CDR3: CASSPDGVYGYTF
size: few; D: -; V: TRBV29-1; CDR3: CSAVGLSGEQYF
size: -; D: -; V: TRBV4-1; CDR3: CASSQGDVFEPGSYGYTF
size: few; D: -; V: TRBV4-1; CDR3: CASSQDDRPSTDTQYF
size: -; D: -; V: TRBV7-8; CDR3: CASSLALGEYQPQHF
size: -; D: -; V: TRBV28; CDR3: CASRGREQFF
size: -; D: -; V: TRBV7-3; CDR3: CASSLLVGTDTQYF
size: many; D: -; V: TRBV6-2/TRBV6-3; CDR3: CASRDGSYEQYF
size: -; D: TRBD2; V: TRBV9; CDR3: CASSGTSGTVPETQYF
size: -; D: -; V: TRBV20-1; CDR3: CSARGSGTAYGYTF
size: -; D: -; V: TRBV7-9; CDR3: CASSLSFDSQPQHF
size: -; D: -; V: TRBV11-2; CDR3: CASRGDTINYGYTF
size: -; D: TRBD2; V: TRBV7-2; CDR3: CASSLAPVGAGKDTQYF
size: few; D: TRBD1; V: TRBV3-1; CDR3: CASSLRTGGNEQFF
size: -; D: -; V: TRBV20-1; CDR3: CSARWDIDYNEQFF